This T cell receptor (beta chain) comes out of a study of cytomegalovirus exposure and HLA in healthy donors (dated by TCRdb to 2017 to 2019). About the investigation overall: In an earlier analysis of approximately 500 of the donors, about 270 Gb of sequence data and roughly 100 million unique TCR beta sequences from about 179 million T cells were reported. Every discovery cohort repertoire had been produced on one sequencing platform. The study aimed to test whether signatures of past pathogen exposure could be identified by cataloging public T cell receptors. In a later genetic analysis, genome-wide SNP genotypes for about three fifths of the roughly 670 donors were used, and that subset was treated as a discovery cohort. In the later analysis, no new phenotypic data were used to find candidate immune exposures; instead, reliance was placed on TCR beta sequences and their occurrence across donors. The number of donors typed differed by locus, with about 629-630 for A, B, C, DRB1 and DQB1, 522 for DQA1, some 570 for DPA1, and over 400 for DPB1. The genetic ancestry cluster associated with self-reported Caucasian donors included 81% of the roughly 410 genotyped donors. Roughly 300 gigabases of sequencing data and tens of millions of unique TCR sequences were included in an early release covering over 600 HLA-typed donors. To decide whether each TCR beta V gene segment behaved as functional or pseudogenic, an earlier analysis of some 600 of the donors relied on high-throughput TCR beta sequencing. Besides the first cohort of about 730 subjects, a separate validation cohort made up of 120 different subjects was used. To study patterns of TCR occurrence, a later analysis re-analyzed previously published TCR beta repertoires from around 660 donors and added high-resolution HLA genotyping. The study used immunosequencing to profile the T cell repertoires of approximately 630 subjects and linked those repertoires to cytomegalovirus serostatus. Donor age, sex, ethnicity and CMV serostatus were collected together with the repertoire data. Both class I and class II loci were covered by HLA typing, at four-digit resolution. Several DR-DQ haplotypes were handled as single units for association and clustering because linkage in the cohort was strong. Among some 410 genotyped donors of the cohort, an average of approximately 200,000 unique TCR beta nucleotide sequences was sequenced per donor, of which approximately 18% were non-productive. High-throughput TCR immunosequencing, statistical association of individual TCRs with disease status, and machine learning were combined to predict cytomegalovirus infection status.

To prepare the library, the immunoSEQ multiplex PCR assay was applied. For the multiplex PCR, a mixture combining 60 forward primers for TCR Vbeta segments and 13 reverse primers for TCR Jbeta segments was used. A multiplex PCR assay on genomic DNA amplified the CDR3 region of rearranged TCR beta genes. On the Illumina HiSeq System, the amplified TCR beta libraries were sequenced as 87-base-pair reads. The paper's processing steps were these. A later analysis tallied 75 million to 85 million unique TCR beta chains across the 640 or so repertoires, and some 12 million of those chains were shared by two or more donors. A nearest-neighbor algorithm error-corrected the raw reads and collapsed the reads into unique sequences, merging closely related sequences to remove PCR and sequencing errors. Alignment of CDR3 sequences to IMGT reference sequences was used to assign V, D and J gene segments. For a sequence to be retained, a match of at least six nucleotides was required to both a V gene segment and a J gene segment. Rearrangements were called productive when the CDR3 lacked stop codons and stayed in frame with V and J; all others were non-productive. Following IMGT convention, CDR3 was defined as the stretch from the second conserved V-encoded cysteine up to the conserved J-encoded phenylalanine. The earlier analysis of 587 of the donors excluded any sequence lacking an unambiguous match to a single V gene segment. An earlier analysis of 500 to 700 of the donors classified V segments as functional when productive rearrangements were above 56.7% and as segregating when the standard deviation between donors was above 5%. A statistical classification framework was built for diagnosing cytomegalovirus status from the catalog of TCR beta chain sequences. In a later analysis, TCR nucleotide sequences were compared against IMGT/GENE-DB human TR gene sequences so that V and J genes could be assigned. In a later analysis, CDR3 sequences and most-parsimonious VDJ recombination scenarios were assigned using the TCRdist pipeline. A later analysis defined each TCR beta chain by its CDR3 amino acid sequence plus V-gene family, and excluded reads lacking a unique V-gene family. A later analysis removed 500 to 650 highly shared, low-generation-probability nucleotide sequences to deal with suspected cross-contamination and a sequencing artifact. For each public chain, a later analysis derived a clonal expansion index from normalized ranks of inferred template counts within each repertoire. A later analysis computed generation probabilities with a VDJ recombination model fitted to out-of-frame rearrangements, and checked the results against IGoR. In a later analysis, TCR-TCR, TCR-HLA and TCR-CMV co-occurrence was scored with hypergeometric tests, and a repertoire-size bias correction was applied to TCR pairs. A later analysis estimated false discovery rates by permuting HLA or CMV assignments 20 times. A later analysis grouped co-occurring TCRs with DBSCAN, adding TCRdist sequence similarity when clustering within HLA-allele-positive subsets. Co-occurrence clustering excluded repertoires with fewer than 30,000 or more than 120,000 public chains, plus five with anomalous nucleotide sharing. TCRdb's version of the immuneACCESS table is confined to in-frame rearrangements and falls short of the full clone set. An unresolved V gene accounts for under half of the shortfall where checked; the remainder is of unknown origin. V and J calls and clone size are those listed in that table; D and trimming were worked out from the DNA. Across this sample there are approximately 190,000 clones, with 75% to 85% seen only once. About 0.84% of the sample goes to the ten largest clones.

The cohort consisted of 666 healthy bone marrow donors. At the time of sampling, all cohort members were nominally healthy, though unrecorded immune exposures were likely present. The donor was CMV seronegative and belonged to the group of around 350 seronegative cohort members. A peripheral blood sample was collected from each donor, and TCR beta sequencing was performed on peripheral blood mononuclear cells. Genomic DNA extraction from the blood cell samples was performed with the Qiagen DNeasy Blood Extraction Kit. Here is what the overall study found, with its caveats: According to a later analysis, most CMV-associated TCR beta chains appeared to be HLA-restricted, and the HLA associations seemed to be driven largely by CMV exposure. According to a later analysis, parvovirus B19, influenza, CMV and Epstein-Barr virus appeared linked to several top co-occurrence clusters. Linkage disequilibrium might explain the correlated functional status among segregating V segments, but an unknown experimental factor could not be ruled out. The study listed 150 to 200 TCR beta chains as associated with cytomegalovirus. Because some donors lacked HLA typing at each locus, the association tests relied only on the typed subset. When HLA alleles, especially DR and DQ, strongly co-occurred, TCR associations were difficult to assign to individual alleles. In vitro tests confirmed that a few of the cytomegalovirus-associated TCR beta chains recognize cytomegalovirus antigens. In a later analysis, the rate of TCR association differed among HLA loci, with DRB1 alleles having the most associated TCRs and HLA-C alleles having the fewest. Compared with equally common non-associated chains, HLA-associated TCR beta chains in a later analysis were more clonally expanded and had lower generation probabilities. Immune exposure information for the cohort was limited to CMV serostatus. A further reported finding was that TCR beta sequences accurately predicted the HLA-A and HLA-B alleles for most subjects in the first cohort. In this cohort, only TCR beta chains were sequenced, and detectable features were limited by the absence of alpha or paired-chain data. The 87-base-pair reads could not distinguish some IMGT-functional V segments, including TRBV6-2 and TRBV6-3, so those segments were excluded. The earlier analysis of almost 600 of the donors excluded seventeen rarely observed V segments, including chromosome 9 orphons, because counts were too low. A later genetic analysis reported fewer N-insertions in productive TCRs among donors in an Asian-associated ancestry cluster than the roughly 620-donor mean. Broadly in line with IMGT annotations, most TCR beta V segments showed up in productive rearrangements about 90% or about 30% of the time in an earlier analysis of approximately 600 of the donors. A group of highly shared sequence variants was considered likely to be a technical artifact of the sequencing pipeline. Most TCR sequences were seen in very few donors, while some public TCRs were found in many individuals. The authors suggested that the approach could potentially be extended to other disease states and immunological phenotypes. Presence/absence analyses assumed roughly uniform sequencing depth across donors, an assumption that may not hold. A later analysis associated 15,000 to 20,000 TCR beta sequences with specific HLA alleles at a false discovery rate of 0.05. A later genetic analysis associated a missense DCLRE1C variant with V-gene and J-gene trimming of TCR beta chains, and an independent cohort replicated the association. In both the original and validation cohorts, the classifier was reported to diagnose cytomegalovirus status with high specificity and sensitivity.

The cysteine opens and the phenylalanine closes a CDR3 of 13 amino acids. Only the CDR3 part of the read is kept: 39 bases, read in frame from the first base. Trimmed from V: 5 bases; trimmed from J: 5 bases; junction bases lacking a gene match: 4. According to the germline V gene, CDR1 reads SGHVS and CDR2 reads FNYEAQ. Comment on this clone: Its antigen has not been determined. Per-base quality was not reported, and no clone a single base away is much larger than it.

The chain couples TRBV7-6 to TRBJ2-5, with 8 bases in between that match TRBD2. This sequence was found in a young woman in good health and CMV-seronegative. Sequenced sample: PBMCs. At the DNA level, the sequence is TGTGCCAGCAGCGTCGGGGGGGCGGAGACCCAGTACTTC. The translation is CASSVGGAETQYF.